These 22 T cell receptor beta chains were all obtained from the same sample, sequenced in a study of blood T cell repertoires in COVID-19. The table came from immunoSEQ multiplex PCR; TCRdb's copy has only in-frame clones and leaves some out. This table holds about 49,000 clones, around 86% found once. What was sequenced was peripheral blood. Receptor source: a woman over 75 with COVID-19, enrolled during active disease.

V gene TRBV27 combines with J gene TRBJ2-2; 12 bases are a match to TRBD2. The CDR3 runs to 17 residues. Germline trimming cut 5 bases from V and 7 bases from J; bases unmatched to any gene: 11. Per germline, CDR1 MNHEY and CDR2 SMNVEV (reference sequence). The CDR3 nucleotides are TGTGCCAGCAGTGGACAACTAGCGGGAGGCCTTGGCGGGGAGCTGTTTTTT. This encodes CASSGQLAGGLGGELFF.

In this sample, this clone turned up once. The CDR3 DNA is TGCGCCAGCCTTCGGGCGGGAAACACTGAAGCTTTCTTT. Translated, it gives CASLRAGNTEAFF. The gene calls are TRBV5-1 and TRBJ1-1, with D unclear. Germline CDR1 SGHRS, CDR2 YFSETQ. The CDR3 is made up of 13 amino acids. The ends were cut back, 7 bases at V and 2 bases at J, with 12 bases in the middle.

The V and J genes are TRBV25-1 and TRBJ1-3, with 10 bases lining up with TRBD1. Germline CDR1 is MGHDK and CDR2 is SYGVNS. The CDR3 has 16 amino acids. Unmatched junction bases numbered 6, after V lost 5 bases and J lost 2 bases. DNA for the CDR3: TGTGCCAGCAGTCCGGCCGGGACAGGGGCTGGAAACACCATATATTTT. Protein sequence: CASSPAGTGAGNTIYF. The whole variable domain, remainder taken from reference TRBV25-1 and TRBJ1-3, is EADIYQTPRYLVIGTGKKITLECSQTMGHDKMYWYQQDPGMELHLIHYSYGVNSTEKGDLSSESTVSRIRTEHFPLTLESARPSHTSQYLCASSPAGTGAGNTIYFGEGSWLTVV.

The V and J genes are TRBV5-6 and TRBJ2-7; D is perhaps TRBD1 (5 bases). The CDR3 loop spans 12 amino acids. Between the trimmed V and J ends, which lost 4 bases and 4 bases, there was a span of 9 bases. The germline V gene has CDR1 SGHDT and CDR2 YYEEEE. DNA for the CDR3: TGTGCCAGCAGCATAGACAGTTACGAGCAGTACTTC. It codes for CASSIDSYEQYF.

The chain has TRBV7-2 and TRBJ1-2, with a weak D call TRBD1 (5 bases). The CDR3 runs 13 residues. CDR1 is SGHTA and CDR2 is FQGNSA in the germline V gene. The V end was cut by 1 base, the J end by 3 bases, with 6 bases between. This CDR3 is CASSLGGHYGYTF. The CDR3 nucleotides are TGTGCCAGCAGCTTAGGGGGCCACTATGGCTACACCTTC.

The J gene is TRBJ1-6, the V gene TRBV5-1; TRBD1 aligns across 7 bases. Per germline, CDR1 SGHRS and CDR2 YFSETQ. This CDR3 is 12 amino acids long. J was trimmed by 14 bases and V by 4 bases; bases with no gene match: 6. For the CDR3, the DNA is TGCGCCAGCAGCCCTACCACAGGGGCCCTCCACTTT. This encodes CASSPTTGALHF. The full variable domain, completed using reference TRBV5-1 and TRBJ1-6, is KAGVTQTPRYLIKTRGQQVTLSCSPISGHRSVSWYQQTPGQGLQFLFEYFSETQRNKGNFPGRFSGRQFSNSRSEMNVSTLELGDSALYLCASSPTTGALHFGNGTRLTVT.

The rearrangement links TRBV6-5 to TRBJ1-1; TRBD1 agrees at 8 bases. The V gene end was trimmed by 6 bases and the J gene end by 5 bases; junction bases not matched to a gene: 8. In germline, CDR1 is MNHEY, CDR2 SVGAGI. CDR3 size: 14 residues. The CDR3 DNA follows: TGTGCCAGCAGCCCCCTGGACAGGGCTACTGAAGCTTTCTTT. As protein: CASSPLDRATEAFF.

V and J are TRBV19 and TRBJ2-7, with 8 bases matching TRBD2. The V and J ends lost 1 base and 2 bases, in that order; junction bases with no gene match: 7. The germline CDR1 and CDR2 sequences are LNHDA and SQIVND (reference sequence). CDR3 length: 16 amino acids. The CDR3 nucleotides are TGTGCCAGTAGTATAGTGGGTAGCGGGGAGACCTACGAGCAGTACTTC. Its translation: CASSIVGSGETYEQYF.

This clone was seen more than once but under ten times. CDR3 nucleotides: TGCGCCAGCAGCTTTTCCCAGGTATTTGGCTCCTATAATTCACCCCTCCACTTT. Its translation is CASSFSQVFGSYNSPLHF. V gene TRBV5-1 combines with J gene TRBJ1-6; the D is unclear. The length of the CDR3 is 18 residues. Looked up from germline, CDR1 is SGHRS and CDR2 is YFSETQ. Trimming removed 2 bases from V and 0 bases from J, with 15 bases in between. The variable domain in full, with the rest retrieved from reference TRBV5-1 and TRBJ1-6, is KAGVTQTPRYLIKTRGQQVTLSCSPISGHRSVSWYQQTPGQGLQFLFEYFSETQRNKGNFPGRFSGRQFSNSRSEMNVSTLELGDSALYLCASSFSQVFGSYNSPLHFGNGTRLTVT.

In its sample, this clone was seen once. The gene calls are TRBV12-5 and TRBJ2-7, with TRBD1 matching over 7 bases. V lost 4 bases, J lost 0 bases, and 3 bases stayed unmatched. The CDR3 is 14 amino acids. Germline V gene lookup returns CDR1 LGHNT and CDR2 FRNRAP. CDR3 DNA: TGTGCTAGTGGTTCGGGACAGAGCTCCTACGAGCAGTACTTC. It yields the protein CASGSGQSSYEQYF.

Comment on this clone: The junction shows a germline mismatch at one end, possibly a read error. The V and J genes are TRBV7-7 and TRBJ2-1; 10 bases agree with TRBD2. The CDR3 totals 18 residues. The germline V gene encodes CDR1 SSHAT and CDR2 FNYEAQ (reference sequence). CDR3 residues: CASSQSSGGPNSYNEQFF. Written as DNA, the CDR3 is TGTGCTAGCAGCCAGTCTAGCGGGGGCCCCAACTCCTACAATGAGCAGTTCTTC.

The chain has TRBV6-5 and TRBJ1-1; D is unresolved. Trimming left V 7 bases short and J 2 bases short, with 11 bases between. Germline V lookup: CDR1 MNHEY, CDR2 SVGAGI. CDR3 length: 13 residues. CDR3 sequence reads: CASTLQLNTEAFF. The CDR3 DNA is TGTGCCAGCACCTTACAGCTAAACACTGAAGCTTTCTTT.

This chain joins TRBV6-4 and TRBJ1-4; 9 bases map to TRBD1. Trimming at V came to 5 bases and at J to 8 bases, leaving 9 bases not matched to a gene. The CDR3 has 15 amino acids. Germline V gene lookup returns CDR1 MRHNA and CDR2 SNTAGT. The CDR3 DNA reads TGTGCCAGCAGTCCCGGGACAGGGCGGGAGGAAAAACTGTTTTTT. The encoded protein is CASSPGTGREEKLFF.

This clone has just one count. The CDR3 loop reads CASGRGGTEAFF. The CDR3 DNA reads as TGTGCCAGCGGGAGGGGCGGTACTGAAGCTTTCTTT. The chain is built from TRBV2 and TRBJ1-1, with D perhaps TRBD1 (5 bases). In germline, CDR1 is SNHLY, CDR2 FYNNEI. CDR3 length: 12 amino acids. V dropped 8 bases and J dropped 5 bases, with 12 bases sitting between them.

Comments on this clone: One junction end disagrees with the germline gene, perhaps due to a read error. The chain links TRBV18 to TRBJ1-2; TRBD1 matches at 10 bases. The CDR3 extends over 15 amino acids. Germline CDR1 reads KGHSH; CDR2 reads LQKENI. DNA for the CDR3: TGTGCCAGCTCTCCACGGGGACAGGGGACCTATGGCTACACCTTC. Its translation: CASSPRGQGTYGYTF.

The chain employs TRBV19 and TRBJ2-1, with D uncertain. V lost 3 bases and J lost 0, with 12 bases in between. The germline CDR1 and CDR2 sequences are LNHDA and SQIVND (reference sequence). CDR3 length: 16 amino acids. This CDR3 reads CASSMRPWSSYNEQFF. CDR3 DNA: TGTGCCAGTAGTATGCGACCGTGGAGCTCCTACAATGAGCAGTTCTTC.

In DNA, the CDR3 is TGTGCCAGTAGTATAGCACAGATCAACTATGGCTACACCTTC. Translation gives CASSIAQINYGYTF. The chain recombines TRBV19 with TRBJ1-2; the D is unclear. V was shortened by 1 base and J by 2 bases, with 8 bases between the two germline ends. The CDR3 is 14 residues long. The germline gives CDR1 LNHDA, CDR2 SQIVND (reference sequence). The full variable domain, completed using reference TRBV19 and TRBJ1-2, is DGGITQSPKYLFRKEGQNVTLSCEQNLNHDAMYWYRQDPGQGLRLIYYSQIVNDFQKGDIAEGYSVSREKKESFPLTVTSAQKNPTAFYLCASSIAQINYGYTFGSGTRLTVV.

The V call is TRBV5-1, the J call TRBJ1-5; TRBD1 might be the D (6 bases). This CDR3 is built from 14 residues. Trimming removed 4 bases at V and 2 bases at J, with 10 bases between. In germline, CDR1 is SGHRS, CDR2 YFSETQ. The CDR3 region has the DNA TGCGCCAGCAGCATGGGGGGCCGCAATCAGCCCCAGCATTTT. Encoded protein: CASSMGGRNQPQHF.

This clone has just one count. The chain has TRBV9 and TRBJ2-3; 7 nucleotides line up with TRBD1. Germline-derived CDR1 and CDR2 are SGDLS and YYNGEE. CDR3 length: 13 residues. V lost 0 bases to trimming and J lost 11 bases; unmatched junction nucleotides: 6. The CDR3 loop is CASSVATWDRQYF. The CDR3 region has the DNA TGTGCCAGCAGCGTAGCTACCTGGGACAGGCAGTATTTT.

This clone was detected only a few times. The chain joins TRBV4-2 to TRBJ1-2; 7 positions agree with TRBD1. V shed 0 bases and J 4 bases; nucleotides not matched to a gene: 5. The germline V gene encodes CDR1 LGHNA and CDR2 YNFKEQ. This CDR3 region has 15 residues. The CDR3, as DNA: TGTGCCAGCAGCCAAGACAGGGGGAAGTTCTATGGCTACACCTTC. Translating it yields CASSQDRGKFYGYTF.

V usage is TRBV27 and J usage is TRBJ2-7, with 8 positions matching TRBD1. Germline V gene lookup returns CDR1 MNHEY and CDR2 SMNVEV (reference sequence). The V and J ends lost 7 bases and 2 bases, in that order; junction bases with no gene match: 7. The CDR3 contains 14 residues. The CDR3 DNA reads TGTGCCAGCACGAAGTTGACAGGGGCCTACGAGCAGTACTTC. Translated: CASTKLTGAYEQYF.

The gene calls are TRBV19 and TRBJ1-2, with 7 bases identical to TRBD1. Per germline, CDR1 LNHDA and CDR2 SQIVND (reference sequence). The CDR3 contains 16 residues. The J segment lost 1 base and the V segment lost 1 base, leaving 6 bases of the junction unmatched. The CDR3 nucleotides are TGTGCCAGTAGTATAGGCCCGGGACAGATTAACTATGGCTACACCTTC. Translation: CASSIGPGQINYGYTF.